These T cell receptor beta chains were read from a single sample in a study of shared clonotypes between healthy human individuals. The table came from immunoSEQ multiplex PCR; TCRdb's copy has only in-frame clones and leaves some out. The sample contains approximately 710,000 clones, less than 95% of which appear only once. The sample comprised memory CD8+ T cells from PBMCs. The receptors originated from a man between 18 and 35 years old in good health. Some clones in this sample may be carry-over from other donors' samples. Each CDR3 is given with its conserved first and last residue. The D gene is left open where the match is weak. Rows give clone size only sometimes, using once, few, many, or a class for an expanded clone.

size,D,J,V,DNA,CDR3
-,-,TRBJ2-7,TRBV10-1,TGCGCCAGCTCCTCGGTGGCCTCTTCCCCCGAGCAGTACTTC,CASSSVASSPEQYF
-,-,TRBJ1-5,TRBV6-1,TGTGCCAGCAGGGTCAGGGTGGGGGACAATCAGCCCCAGCATTTT,CASRVRVGDNQPQHF
-,TRBD2,TRBJ2-5,TRBV5-1,TGCGCCAGCAGCTTGGCCGGACTAGCGGGAAGACCACGGACCCAGTACTTC,CASSLAGLAGRPRTQYF
many,-,TRBJ1-1,TRBV9,TGTGCCAGCAGCGCCGGGGGGGCTGAAGCTTTCTTT,CASSAGGAEAFF
once,-,TRBJ1-2,TRBV5-1,TGCGCCAGCAGCCTCCAGTGGGCAAACTATGGCTACACCTTC,CASSLQWANYGYTF
-,TRBD2,TRBJ2-2,TRBV7-9,TGTGCCAGCAGCCGTAGCGGGAGAGACACCGGGGAGCTGTTTTTT,CASSRSGRDTGELFF
-,TRBD2,TRBJ2-7,TRBV29-1,TGCAGCGTGGGACTAGCCACAACCTCCGAGCAGTACTTC,CSVGLATTSEQYF
once,TRBD1,TRBJ1-4,TRBV11-2,TGTGCCAGCAGCTCCGGGACAGGGGGACCAATGAATGAAAAACTGTTTTTT,CASSSGTGGPMNEKLFF
-,TRBD1,TRBJ2-2,TRBV7-9,TGTGCCAGCAGCCGGACAGGGACCACCGGGGAGCTGTTTTTT,CASSRTGTTGELFF
-,-,TRBJ2-7,TRBV6-5,TGTGCCAGCAGTCTTACAGGAGTAGTGGGAGAGCAGTACTTC,CASSLTGVVGEQYF
-,-,TRBJ2-7,TRBV11-2,TGTGCCAGCAGCTTAGACAGGGTCGAGCAGTACTTC,CASSLDRVEQYF
-,-,TRBJ2-1,TRBV4-1,TGCGCGGTGGGCAGGGTACCCTACAATGAGCAGTTCTTC,CAVGRVPYNEQFF